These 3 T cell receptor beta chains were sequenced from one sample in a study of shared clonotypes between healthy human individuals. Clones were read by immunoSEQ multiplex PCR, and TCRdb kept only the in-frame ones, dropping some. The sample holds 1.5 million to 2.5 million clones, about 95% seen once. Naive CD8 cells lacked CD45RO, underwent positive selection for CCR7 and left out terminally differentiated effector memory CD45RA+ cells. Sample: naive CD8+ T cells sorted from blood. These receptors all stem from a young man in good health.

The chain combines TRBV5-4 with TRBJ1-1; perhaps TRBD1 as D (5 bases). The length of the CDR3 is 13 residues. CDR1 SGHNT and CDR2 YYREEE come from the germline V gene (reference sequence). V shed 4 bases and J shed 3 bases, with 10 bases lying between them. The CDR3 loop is CASSQDKDTEAFF. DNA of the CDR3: TGTGCCAGCAGCCAGGACAAAGACACTGAAGCTTTCTTT. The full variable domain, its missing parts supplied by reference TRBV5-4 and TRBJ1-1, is ETGVTQSPTHLIKTRGQQVTLRCSSQSGHNTVSWYQQALGQGPQFIFQYYREEENGRGNFPPRFSGLQFPNYSSELNVNALELDDSALYLCASSQDKDTEAFFGQGTRLTVV.

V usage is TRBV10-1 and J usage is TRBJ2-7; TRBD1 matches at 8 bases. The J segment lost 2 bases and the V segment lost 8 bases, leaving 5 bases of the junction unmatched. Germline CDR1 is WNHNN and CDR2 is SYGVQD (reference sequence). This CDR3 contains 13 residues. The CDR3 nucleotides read TGCGCCAGCGGGGGACAGGAGACCTACGAGCAGTACTTC. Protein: CASGGQETYEQYF.

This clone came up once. This CDR3 reads CASSLAVQGGNEKLFF. The CDR3 DNA reads as TGTGCCAGCAGCTTAGCGGTCCAGGGAGGTAATGAAAAACTGTTTTTT. The J gene is TRBJ1-4, the V gene TRBV7-9, with D possibly TRBD1 on 5 matching bases. Germline V CDR1 and CDR2: SEHNR, FQNEAQ (reference sequence). V was cut by 0 bases and J by 4 bases, with 12 bases left in between. There are 16 residues in the CDR3. Full variable domain (missing parts from reference TRBV7-9 and TRBJ1-4): DTGVSQNPRHKITKRGQNVTFRCDPISEHNRLYWYRQTLGQGPEFLTYFQNEAQLEKSRLLSDRFSAERPKGSFSTLEIQRTEQGDSAMYLCASSLAVQGGNEKLFFGSGTQLSVL.